This TCR beta chain stems from a study of cytomegalovirus exposure and HLA in healthy donors. About the study: Researchers previously reported finding 90 million to 120 million unique TCR beta sequences from roughly 180 million T cells.

Study-wide findings and caveats: Further analysis was carried out later, and it showed several of the most significant clusters appearing linked to common viral pathogens. As was reported, the classifier diagnosed cytomegalovirus status with high specificity and sensitivity.

On this clone: What it recognizes is unknown.

Germline CDR1 and CDR2: MNHEY and SVGAGI. Unmatched junction bases numbered 2, after V lost 3 bases and J lost 0 bases. CDR3 length equals 14 residues. Healthy bone marrow donors formed the donor group. This PCR relied on a set of 60 Vbeta primers and 13 Jbeta primers. Profiled with immunoSEQ multiplex PCR; TCRdb holds only in-frame clones, not every one. The repertoire has approximately 110,000 clones, 77% of them found once; the top ten carry 3.5% to 4.5%. The sequence derives from a human donor in good health. The chain has TRBV6-5 and TRBJ2-7; TRBD1 matches at 7 bases. Source material: PBMCs. The CDR3 loop reads CASSYGTASYEQYF. In DNA, the CDR3 is TGTGCCAGCAGTTATGGGACAGCCTCCTACGAGCAGTACTTC.